These 6 T cell receptor beta chains were sequenced from one sample in a study of human versus mouse CDR3 diversity and MHC coevolution. Repertoires were generated with immunoSEQ multiplex PCR, while TCRdb's copy carries only in-frame clones and drops some. Here the sample spans 60,000 to 95,000 clones, under 95% being singletons. Sequencing was done on a sample of naive CD4+ T cells from blood. Described subset: CD45RO-negative CD62L-positive naive CD4 T cells. The receptors stem from a person between 25 and 70 years old in good health.

The CDR3 DNA reads as TGTGCCAGCAGCTTTTACGGGGATACGCAGTATTTT. Amino acid sequence: CASSFYGDTQYF. This chain uses TRBV7-2 with TRBJ2-3; no clear D. The CDR3 runs to 12 residues. Germline loops: CDR1 SGHTA, CDR2 FQGNSA. Trimming took off 3 bases at V and 6 bases at J, with 7 bases between the two ends.

The rearrangement joins TRBV29-1 to TRBJ2-3, with D maybe TRBD2 (5 bases). Trimming stripped 3 bases from V and 6 bases from J, with 13 bases between. This CDR3 comprises 13 residues. The germline V gene has CDR1 SQVTM and CDR2 ANQGSEA. DNA for the CDR3: TGCAGCGTTGATAAGCTAGCTGTGGATACGCAGTATTTT. This codes for CSVDKLAVDTQYF.

The rearrangement uses TRBV10-1 and TRBJ2-5; 12 bases are shared with TRBD1. The J segment lost 7 bases and the V segment lost 7 bases, leaving 4 bases of the junction unmatched. The CDR3 is 13 residues long. Germline assignment: CDR1 WNHNN and CDR2 SYGVQD (reference sequence). Written as DNA, the CDR3 is TGCGCCAGCAAGGGACAGGGGGCCGGGACCCAGTACTTC. It yields the protein CASKGQGAGTQYF.

The V call is TRBV6-1, the J call TRBJ1-5; a possible D gene is TRBD1 (5 bases). V lost 8 bases to trimming and J lost 6 bases, with 14 bases between them. CDR1 is MNHNS and CDR2 is SASEGT in the germline V gene. CDR3 length equals 13 residues. The CDR3 is CASAEGHSQPQHF. The DNA of the CDR3 is TGTGCCAGCGCGGAGGGGCATTCTCAGCCCCAGCATTTT.

The V and J genes are TRBV11-2 and TRBJ2-7; 7 bases line up with TRBD1. The CDR3 loop spans 15 amino acids. After removal of 5 bases from V and 2 bases from J, the junction contained 9 bases not matched to a gene. The germline V gene encodes CDR1 SGHAT and CDR2 FQNNGV. Here the CDR3 DNA reads TGTGCCAGCAGCCTCACGGACAGGTCGGCCTACGAGCAGTACTTC. Amino acids: CASSLTDRSAYEQYF.

The genes are TRBV5-1 and TRBJ2-1; 16 nucleotides line up with TRBD2. Germline trimming cut 4 bases from V and 16 bases from J; bases unmatched to any gene: 5. The CDR3 is 13 residues long. CDR1 and CDR2 from the germline V gene are SGHRS and YFSETQ. The CDR3 DNA reads as TGCGCCAGCAGCCCGGGACTAGCGGGGGGGCTATTCTTC. It encodes CASSPGLAGGLFF.